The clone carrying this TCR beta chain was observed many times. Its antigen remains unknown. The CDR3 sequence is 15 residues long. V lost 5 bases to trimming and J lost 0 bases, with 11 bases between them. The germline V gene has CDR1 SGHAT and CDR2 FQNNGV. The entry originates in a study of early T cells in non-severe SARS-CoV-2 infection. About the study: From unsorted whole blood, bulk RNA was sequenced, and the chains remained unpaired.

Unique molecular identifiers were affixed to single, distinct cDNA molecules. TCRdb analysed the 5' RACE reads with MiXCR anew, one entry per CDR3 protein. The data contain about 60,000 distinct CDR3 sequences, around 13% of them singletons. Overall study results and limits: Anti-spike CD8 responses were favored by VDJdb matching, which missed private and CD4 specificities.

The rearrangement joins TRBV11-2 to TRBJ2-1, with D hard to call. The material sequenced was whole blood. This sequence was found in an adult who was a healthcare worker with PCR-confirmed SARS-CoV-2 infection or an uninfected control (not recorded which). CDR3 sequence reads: CASSQSSGSYNEQFF. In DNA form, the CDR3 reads TGTGCCAGCAGCCAGTCGTCGGGCTCCTACAATGAGCAGTTCTTC.